The rows below give T cell receptor beta chains drawn from one sample of a study of cytomegalovirus exposure and HLA in healthy donors. Sequencing was performed with immunoSEQ multiplex PCR; in TCRdb, only in-frame clones are kept and a portion is missing. This sample carries tens of thousands of clones, about 80% of them seen once, and the ten largest clones take roughly 51%. What was sequenced was PBMCs. These TCRs come from a man between 50 and 59 years old in good health and CMV-seropositive. CDR3s include the opening cysteine and the closing phenylalanine or tryptophan. A D gene is named only where the DNA matches it firmly. Clone size is shown for a subset of rows, as once, few, many or a class of expanded clone.

j_call: TRBJ2-7; v_call: TRBV5-1; clone_size: -; d_call: -; cdr3_nt: TGCGCCAGCAGCATAACAGTTTCCTACGAGCAGTACTTC; cdr3_aa: CASSITVSYEQYF
j_call: TRBJ1-2; v_call: TRBV6-1; clone_size: once; d_call: -; cdr3_nt: TGTGCCAGCAGAAAGGACAGTTATAACTATGGCTACACCTTC; cdr3_aa: CASRKDSYNYGYTF
j_call: TRBJ2-1; v_call: TRBV29-1; clone_size: -; d_call: -; cdr3_nt: TGCAGCGTGGCCGGGACTTCCAACTCCTACAATGAGCAGTTCTTC; cdr3_aa: CSVAGTSNSYNEQFF
j_call: TRBJ2-7; v_call: TRBV11-3; clone_size: once; d_call: -; cdr3_nt: TGTGCCAGCAGCTTAGTTTGGAGCTCCTACGAGCAGTACTTC; cdr3_aa: CASSLVWSSYEQYF
j_call: TRBJ1-5; v_call: TRBV9; clone_size: -; d_call: -; cdr3_nt: TGTGCCAGCAGCGCCCTAGATAGCAATCAGCCCCAGCATTTT; cdr3_aa: CASSALDSNQPQHF
j_call: TRBJ2-7; v_call: TRBV5-1; clone_size: -; d_call: TRBD1; cdr3_nt: TGCGCCAGCAGGACAGACAGGGACGTCTCCTACGAGCAGTACTTC; cdr3_aa: CASRTDRDVSYEQYF
j_call: TRBJ2-2; v_call: TRBV7-3; clone_size: -; d_call: -; cdr3_nt: TGTGCCAGCAGCCCAATACCAGGGCCAGCCGGGGAGCTGTTTTTT; cdr3_aa: CASSPIPGPAGELFF
j_call: TRBJ2-1; v_call: TRBV13; clone_size: -; d_call: TRBD2; cdr3_nt: TGTGCCAGCAGCTTGGACCCACTAGCGGGAGGTTTCGATGAGCAGTTCTTC; cdr3_aa: CASSLDPLAGGFDEQFF
j_call: TRBJ2-2; v_call: TRBV27; clone_size: -; d_call: -; cdr3_nt: TGTGCCAGCAGTCCACAAATCATAACCGGGGAGCTGTTTTTT; cdr3_aa: CASSPQIITGELFF
j_call: TRBJ2-2; v_call: TRBV18; clone_size: -; d_call: TRBD2; cdr3_nt: TGTGCCAGCTCACCGGGACTAGCGGGAACAACCGGGGAGCTGTTTTTT; cdr3_aa: CASSPGLAGTTGELFF
j_call: TRBJ2-7; v_call: TRBV7-9; clone_size: -; d_call: TRBD1; cdr3_nt: TGTGCCAGCAGTACCAATTACAGGGGGACAACCTACGAGCAGTACTTC; cdr3_aa: CASSTNYRGTTYEQYF
j_call: TRBJ2-3; v_call: TRBV5-1; clone_size: -; d_call: -; cdr3_nt: TGCGCCAGCAGCTCAGGGCTAGACGCTAGCACAGATACGCAGTATTTT; cdr3_aa: CASSSGLDASTDTQYF
j_call: TRBJ1-5; v_call: TRBV28; clone_size: -; d_call: -; cdr3_nt: TGTGCCAGCAGCCGGGACACTGGCAATCAGCCCCAGCATTTT; cdr3_aa: CASSRDTGNQPQHF
j_call: TRBJ2-7; v_call: TRBV7-9; clone_size: -; d_call: TRBD2; cdr3_nt: TGTGCCAGCAGCCCAAGGACTAGCGGCTCCTACGAGCAGTACTTC; cdr3_aa: CASSPRTSGSYEQYF
j_call: TRBJ2-7; v_call: TRBV2; clone_size: few; d_call: TRBD1; cdr3_nt: TGTGCCAGCAGTGGGCATTGGGAGAGCGGCACAGGGGTCTCCGCCGAGCAGTACTTC; cdr3_aa: CASSGHWESGTGVSAEQYF
j_call: TRBJ2-7; v_call: TRBV11-1; clone_size: few; d_call: -; cdr3_nt: TGTGCCAGCAGCTTCGCGTCGGGCTACGAGCAGTACTTC; cdr3_aa: CASSFASGYEQYF
j_call: TRBJ1-5; v_call: TRBV5-6; clone_size: few; d_call: -; cdr3_nt: TGTGCCAGCAGCGGCCCAGCCGGAAGGGTAAGGGGTCAGCCCCAGCATTTT; cdr3_aa: CASSGPAGRVRGQPQHF
j_call: TRBJ1-6; v_call: TRBV18; clone_size: -; d_call: TRBD1; cdr3_nt: TGTGCCAGCTCACCACCGGGACAGGGGACTTCACCCCTCCACTTT; cdr3_aa: CASSPPGQGTSPLHF
j_call: TRBJ2-3; v_call: TRBV9; clone_size: -; d_call: TRBD2; cdr3_nt: TGTGCCAGCAGCGTAGGATTAGCGGGGATCACAGATACGCAGTATTTT; cdr3_aa: CASSVGLAGITDTQYF
j_call: TRBJ2-1; v_call: TRBV19; clone_size: -; d_call: TRBD1; cdr3_nt: TGTGCCAGTAGTAGCCGGGACAGGGGGCTTCCTCGGGCGAATGAGCAGTTCTTC; cdr3_aa: CASSSRDRGLPRANEQFF